Sequencing of this T cell receptor beta chain was carried out in a study of cytomegalovirus exposure and HLA in healthy donors. Study findings and constraints: The dataset shows that most TCR sequences were rare, while some public TCRs occurred in many donors. TCR beta V- and J-gene trimming, according to a later analysis, was linked to a missense DCLRE1C variant.

V lost 6 bases and J lost 8; bases outside the gene matches: 5. The CDR3 sequence is 14 residues long. Germline-derived CDR1 and CDR2 are SEHNR and FQNEAQ (reference sequence). Details on this clone: Its antigen is not known.

It was with 60 Vbeta and 13 Jbeta primers that the PCR ran. Libraries were prepared by immunoSEQ multiplex PCR; TCRdb keeps only in-frame clonotypes and omits some of them. This table holds about 130,000 clones, about 79% found once. The receptor was isolated from a man aged 50 to 59 in good health and CMV-seronegative. The sequenced sample consisted of PBMCs. The chain joins TRBV7-9 to TRBJ2-1, with 12 bases lining up with TRBD2. The CDR3 region is CASRLAGGVDEQFF. The CDR3 DNA follows: TGTGCCAGCAGACTAGCGGGGGGTGTTGATGAGCAGTTCTTC. The full variable domain, completed using reference TRBV7-9 and TRBJ2-1, is DTGVSQNPRHKITKRGQNVTFRCDPISEHNRLYWYRQTLGQGPEFLTYFQNEAQLEKSRLLSDRFSAERPKGSFSTLEIQRTEQGDSAMYLCASRLAGGVDEQFFGPGTRLTVL.